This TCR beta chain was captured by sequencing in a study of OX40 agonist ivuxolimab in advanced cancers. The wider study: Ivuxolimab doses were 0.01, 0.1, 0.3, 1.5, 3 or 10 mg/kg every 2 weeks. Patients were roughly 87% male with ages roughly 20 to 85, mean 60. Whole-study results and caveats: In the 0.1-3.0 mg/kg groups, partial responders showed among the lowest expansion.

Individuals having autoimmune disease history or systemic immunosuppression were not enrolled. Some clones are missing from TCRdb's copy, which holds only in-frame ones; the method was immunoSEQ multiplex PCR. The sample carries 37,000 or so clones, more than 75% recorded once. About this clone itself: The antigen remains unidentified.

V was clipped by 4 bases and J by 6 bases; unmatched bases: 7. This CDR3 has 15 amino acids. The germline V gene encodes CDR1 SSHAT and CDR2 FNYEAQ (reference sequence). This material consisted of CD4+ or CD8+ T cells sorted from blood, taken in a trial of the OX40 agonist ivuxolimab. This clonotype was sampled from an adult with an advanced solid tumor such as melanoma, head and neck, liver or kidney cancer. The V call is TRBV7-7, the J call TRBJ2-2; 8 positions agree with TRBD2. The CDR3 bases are TGTGCCAGCAGCTCCCATAGCGGGGTTGCCGGGGAGCTGTTTTTT. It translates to CASSSHSGVAGELFF.